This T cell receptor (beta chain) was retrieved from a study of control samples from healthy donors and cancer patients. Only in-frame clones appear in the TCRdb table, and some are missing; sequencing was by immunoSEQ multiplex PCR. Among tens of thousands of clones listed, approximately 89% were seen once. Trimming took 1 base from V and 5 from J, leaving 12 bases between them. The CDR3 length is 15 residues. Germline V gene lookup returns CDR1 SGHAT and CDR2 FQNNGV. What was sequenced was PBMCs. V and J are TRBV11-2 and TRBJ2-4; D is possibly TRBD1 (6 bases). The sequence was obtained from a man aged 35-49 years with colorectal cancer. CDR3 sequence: CASSLVPTGQNIQYF. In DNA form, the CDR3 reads TGTGCCAGCAGCTTAGTCCCGACAGGACAAAACATTCAGTACTTC.